Below, one TCR beta chain is given with its context. Its specificity is unknown. The data belong to a study of T cells in tumors after PD-1 blockade. Study-level background: Either cemiplimab 350 mg every 2 weeks or pembrolizumab 200 mg every 3 weeks was given. Findings and limits, study-wide: Expanded exhausted CD8+ clones after therapy were mostly novel clonotypes. Peripheral recruitment is suggested, as some novel exhausted tumor clones were in pre-treatment blood.

Measured with immunoSEQ multiplex PCR; TCRdb has only the in-frame clones, and not every one. The table shows about 4,200 clones, with nearly 75% occurring only once. Documented time point: first of two pre-therapy site-matched biopsies approximately 2 months apart. The same primary tumor site was biopsied both before and after PD-1 blockade. V gave up 1 base and J gave up 0 bases; unmatched junction bases: 5. Germline CDR1 and CDR2: SGHTA and FQGNSA. The CDR3 consists of 16 residues. The starting material was tumor tissue, obtained before anti-PD-1 treatment. The chain joins TRBV7-2 to TRBJ2-7; 8 nucleotides agree with TRBD2. This TCR was recovered from a human donor with basal cell carcinoma. This chain's CDR3 is CASSLGVGTSSYEQYF. The CDR3 DNA reads TGTGCCAGCAGCTTAGGGGTTGGGACTAGCTCCTACGAGCAGTACTTC.